This T cell receptor beta chain was observed in a study of shared clonotypes between healthy human individuals. General study points: Non-shared clonotypes had lower generation probabilities than those shared by all four donors. Sequencing depth was a factor that was expected to affect clonotype sharing among donors. Naive CD4 clonotype sharing across four donors was about 5%.

TCRdb keeps only in-frame clones here, not all; method: immunoSEQ multiplex PCR. Of about 700,000 clones in the sample, about 91% were seen once. Naivety among CD8 cells was defined by CD45RO negativity and positive CCR7 selection, thereby excluding terminally differentiated effector memory CD45RA+ cells. Looked up from germline, CDR1 is SQVTM and CDR2 is ANQGSEA. Trimming removed 6 bases from V and 4 bases from J, with 12 bases in between. This CDR3 has 12 residues. This clone occurred a few times. Its antigen is not identified. The sequencing sample was made of naive CD8+ T cells sorted from blood. The chain employs TRBV29-1 and TRBJ1-1; D call uncertain. The receptor comes from a man aged 25 to 45 in good health. The CDR3 DNA is TGCAGCGTCCGAGTAGATAGCACTGAAGCTTTCTTT. Amino acid sequence: CSVRVDSTEAFF. Using reference TRBV29-1 and TRBJ1-1 for the parts outside the CDR3, the full variable domain is SAVISQKPSRDICQRGTSLTIQCQVDSQVTMMFWYRQQPGQSLTLIATANQGSEATYESGFVIDKFPISRPNLTFSTLTVSNMSPEDSSIYLCSVRVDSTEAFFGQGTRLTVV.